This T cell receptor (beta chain) was obtained from a study of blood T cell repertoires in COVID-19. In the study overall: COVID-19 samples, acute and convalescent, were from the United States, Italy and Spain.

TCRdb's table, derived via immunoSEQ multiplex PCR, lists solely in-frame clones and lacks some. The table records 150,000 to 200,000 clones, approximately 83% of them present only once. This CDR3 contains 14 residues. Germline V lookup: CDR1 SGHNT, CDR2 YYREEE (reference sequence). Trimming removed 2 bases from V and 2 bases from J; junction bases left unmatched: 3. This clonotype was sampled from a man aged 50 to 60 with active or convalescent COVID-19. The chain has TRBV5-4 and TRBJ1-2; TRBD1 agrees at 7 bases. Sequencing used peripheral blood. Here the CDR3 reads CASSFDRANYGYTF. In DNA form, the CDR3 reads TGTGCCAGCAGCTTTGACAGGGCAAACTATGGCTACACCTTC.